This T cell receptor (beta chain) was recovered during a study of blood T cell repertoires in COVID-19. Germline V gene lookup returns CDR1 SGHNT and CDR2 YYREEE (reference sequence). V dropped 4 bases and J dropped 5; count of bases not matched to a gene: 4. The CDR3 length is 14 residues. Measured with immunoSEQ multiplex PCR; TCRdb has only the in-frame clones, and not every one. Among around 250,000 clones listed, about 80% were seen once. The sequencing input was peripheral blood. The V call is TRBV5-4, the J call TRBJ2-1; TRBD1 aligns across 9 bases. This clonotype was obtained from a man over 45 with active or convalescent COVID-19. CDR3 DNA: TGTGCCAGCAGCAGCCGGGACAGGGACAATGAGCAGTTCTTC. Translation: CASSSRDRDNEQFF.